These 10 T cell receptor beta chains were all obtained from the same sample, sequenced in a study of neurological immune-mediated disorders. MiXCR, applied by TCRdb to the 5' RACE reads, yields one record per CDR3 protein. This sample has a few thousand distinct CDR3 sequences, with roughly a quarter found just once. Sequencing was done on a sample of CD8+ T cells from blood. The receptors were sampled from a woman aged 60-75 years with HTLV-1-associated myelopathy (HAM/TSP).

The table lists this clonotype with many counts. The rearrangement joins TRBV7-9 to TRBJ2-1; D not certain. In germline, CDR1 is SEHNR, CDR2 FQNEAQ (reference sequence). V lost 5 bases, J lost 2 bases, and 13 bases lay in between. CDR3 length: 15 amino acids. CDR3 protein: CASSPTSGPYNEQFF. The CDR3 nucleotides read TGTGCCAGCAGCCCAACTTCCGGGCCCTACAATGAGCAGTTCTTC.

This clonotype was counted many times. The V and J genes are TRBV6-5 and TRBJ2-7; 13 nucleotides line up with TRBD2. CDR3 length: 15 residues. Germline V gene data show CDR1 as MNHEY and CDR2 as SVGAGI. The J segment lost 7 bases and the V segment lost 5 bases, leaving 8 bases of the junction unmatched. CDR3 sequence: CASSKGLAGVGEQYF. Written as DNA, the CDR3 is TGTGCCAGCAGTAAAGGACTAGCGGGAGTGGGTGAGCAGTACTTC.

A word on this clonotype: This sequence may be a read error, since a much larger clone differs from it by one base. This sequence joins TRBV21-1 and TRBJ2-7. TRBV21-1 is a pseudogene. The length of the CDR3 is 15 residues. As DNA, the CDR3 is TGTGCCAGCAGCTTACTAAGACTGGCCTCATACGAGCAGTACTTC. Amino acids: CASSLLRLASYEQYF.

The chain has TRBV9 and TRBJ1-3; D is ambiguous. This CDR3 has 15 residues. Germline values: CDR1 SGDLS, CDR2 YYNGEE. Trimming pared 0 bases from V and 0 bases from J, leaving 7 bases between. CDR3 DNA sequence: TGTGCCAGCAGCGTAGGGGAGAGCTCTGGAAACACCATATATTTT. Its translation: CASSVGESSGNTIYF.

V gene TRBV2 combines with J gene TRBJ2-7; the D gene is possibly TRBD2 (5 bases). The germline V gene encodes CDR1 SNHLY and CDR2 FYNNEI. Trimming left V 7 bases short and J 6 bases short, with 16 bases between. The CDR3 is 13 residues long. CDR3: CASNGLGSGEQYF. CDR3 in DNA: TGTGCCAGCAACGGTTTAGGGAGTGGCGAGCAGTACTTC. Full variable domain (outside the CDR3, taken from reference TRBV2 and TRBJ2-7): EPEVTQTPSHQVTQMGQEVILRCVPISNHLYFYWYRQILGQKVEFLVSFYNNEISEKSEIFDDQFSVERPDGSNFTLKIRSTKLEDSAMYFCASNGLGSGEQYFGPGTRLTVT.

The chain combines TRBV2 with TRBJ2-3, with 9 bases lining up with TRBD2. The J segment lost 2 bases and the V segment lost 2 bases, leaving 8 bases of the junction unmatched. The CDR3 is 17 residues long. The V gene's germline CDR1 is SNHLY and CDR2 FYNNEI. CDR3 protein: CASSESVLAGNTDTQYF. The CDR3 DNA sequence: TGTGCCAGCAGTGAAAGTGTCCTAGCGGGGAACACAGATACGCAGTATTTT.

The chain has TRBV7-2 and TRBJ1-4; the match to TRBD1 covers 9 bases. The CDR3 is 15 amino acids. Looked up from germline, CDR1 is SGHTA and CDR2 is FQGNSA. Trimming at V came to 5 bases and at J to 8 bases, leaving 9 bases not matched to a gene. The CDR3 nucleotides read TGTGCCAGCAGCGGATACAGGGGGCTGGGGGAAAAACTGTTTTTT. Protein sequence: CASSGYRGLGEKLFF.

This clonotype is classed as medium-sized. The V and J genes are TRBV5-5 and TRBJ1-2, with D perhaps TRBD1 (5 bases). The V end was cut by 4 bases, the J end by 8 bases, with 12 bases between. Germline loops: CDR1 SGHKS, CDR2 YYEKEE (reference sequence). This CDR3 has 12 amino acids. The DNA of the CDR3 is TGTGCCAGCAGCCTGGAGGGGATAGGCTACACCTTC. It encodes CASSLEGIGYTF.

This clonotype was observed many times. This chain joins TRBV7-8 and TRBJ2-3, with TRBD1 matching 7 bases. This CDR3 has 14 amino acids. With 5 bases clipped from V and 3 bases from J, the junction kept 5 bases outside the gene matches. Germline lookup yields CDR1 SGHVS and CDR2 FQNEAQ. The CDR3 spells CASSLLQGTDTQYF. The CDR3 nucleotides are TGTGCCAGCAGCCTTTTACAGGGGACAGATACGCAGTATTTT.

This clonotype is medium-sized in the sample. The chain links TRBV15 to TRBJ2-1; 8 nucleotides align to TRBD1. The V and J ends lost 3 bases and 12 bases, in that order; junction bases with no gene match: 7. The CDR3 spans 13 residues. The germline CDR1 and CDR2 sequences are LNHNV and YYDKDF (reference sequence). The CDR3: CATSSLGTGGQFF. The CDR3 region has the DNA TGTGCCACCAGCAGTTTAGGGACAGGAGGGCAGTTCTTC.